Given below is one T cell receptor beta chain in context. Germline is not matched at one junction end, which may reflect a read error. The sample comes from a study of kidney transplant recipient with SARS-CoV-2 infection. The CDR3 runs 17 residues. CDR1 and CDR2 from the germline V gene are KGHSY and FQNENV. A single record per CDR3 protein comes from TCRdb applying MiXCR to the reads. The sample has about 240,000 distinct CDR3 sequences, 25% to 35% seen once. This clonotype was obtained from a male patient aged 25-45 years who had COVID-19 and was a kidney transplant recipient. Part of the T cell pool may stem from the graft donor. V gene TRBV16 combines with J gene TRBJ1-2; no definite D call. Material: a blood sample, obtained at baseline and on day 111 from a kidney transplant recipient. This CDR3 is CASSGSLVVRKTYGHTF. The DNA for the CDR3 is TGTGCCAGCAGCGGCTCTCTGGTCGTTAGAAAGACCTATGGCCACACCTTC.